This T cell receptor beta chain is drawn from a study of radiation and T cells in renal cell carcinoma. Study background: Nephrectomy followed 15 Gy stereotactic body radiation by 4 weeks.

Time point in this sample: baseline pretreatment blood. Treatment reported: 15 Gy SBRT to primary tumor, nephrectomy 4 weeks later. Clones were read by immunoSEQ multiplex PCR, and TCRdb kept only the in-frame ones, dropping some. The table includes some 150,000 clones, less than 90% detected once. V was clipped by 7 bases and J by 3 bases, with 7 bases between them. CDR3 size: 12 residues. CDR1 and CDR2 (germline): MNHEY, SVGAGI. Specimen: blood, collected from a patient whose treatment included radiotherapy and nephrectomy. V is TRBV6-5 and J is TRBJ1-3, with D hard to call. The source is a woman aged 45-60 years with renal cell carcinoma. The CDR3 sequence is CASTGSGNTIYF. CDR3 nucleotides: TGTGCCAGCACCGGTAGTGGAAACACCATATATTTT.